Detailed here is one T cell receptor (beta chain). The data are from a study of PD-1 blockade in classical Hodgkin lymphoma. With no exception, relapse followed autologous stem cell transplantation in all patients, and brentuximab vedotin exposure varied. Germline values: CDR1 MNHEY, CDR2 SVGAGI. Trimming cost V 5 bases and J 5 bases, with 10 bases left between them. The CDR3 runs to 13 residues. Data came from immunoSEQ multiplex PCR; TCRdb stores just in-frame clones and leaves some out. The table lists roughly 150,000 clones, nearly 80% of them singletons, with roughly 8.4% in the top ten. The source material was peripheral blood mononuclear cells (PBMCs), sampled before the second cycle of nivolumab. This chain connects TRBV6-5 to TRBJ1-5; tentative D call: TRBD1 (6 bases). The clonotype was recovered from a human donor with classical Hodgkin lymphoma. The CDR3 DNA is TGTGCCAGCAGTACAGGGCTCTATCAGCCCCAGCATTTT. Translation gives CASSTGLYQPQHF.